The 21 T cell receptor beta chains listed next were all sequenced from one sample in a study of T-cell memory formation after mild COVID-19. TCRdb called the 5' RACE reads again in MiXCR, with one record for every CDR3 protein. Found here are roughly 300,000 distinct CDR3 sequences, under 20% of them singletons; the top ten hold more than 20%. Sequenced sample: PBMCs or a T cell subset sorted from them (not recorded which). The receptors were sampled from a man younger than 35 who had mild COVID-19 (a few samples of this study predate the infection). Cell type and time point are not known.

Only a few counts were recorded for this clonotype. V gene TRBV30 combines with J gene TRBJ2-7, with TRBD1 matching over 9 bases. This CDR3 has 15 residues. Germline V lookup: CDR1 GTSNPN, CDR2 SVGIG (reference sequence). With 4 bases clipped from V and 2 bases from J, the junction kept 9 bases outside the gene matches. The CDR3 DNA follows: TGTGCCTGGACCCGGGGGACAGGGATAACCTACGAGCAGTACTTC. Encoded protein: CAWTRGTGITYEQYF.

This clonotype has just a few counts. The chain uses TRBV15 and TRBJ2-1; no firm D call. Germline V gene sequence: CDR1 LNHNV, CDR2 YYDKDF (reference sequence). The V gene lost 6 bases and the J gene lost 1 base, with 13 bases spanning the gap. This CDR3 spans 15 amino acids. CDR3 loop: CATRPGRRSYNEQFF. The CDR3 DNA sequence: TGTGCCACCAGACCCGGGCGTAGGTCCTACAATGAGCAGTTCTTC.

This clonotype was recorded at least ten times. The CDR3 sequence is CASSSLGTGELFF. The CDR3 nucleotides read TGCGCCAGCAGCTCCCTCGGCACCGGGGAGCTGTTTTTT. The V and J genes are TRBV5-1 and TRBJ2-2; D call uncertain. CDR1 SGHRS and CDR2 YFSETQ come from the germline V gene. V was cut by 3 bases and J by 4 bases, with 7 bases left in between. CDR3 length equals 13 residues.

The rearrangement links TRBV2 to TRBJ2-7, with 8 nucleotides matching TRBD2. In germline, CDR1 is SNHLY, CDR2 FYNNEI. J was trimmed by 3 bases and V by 7 bases; bases with no gene match: 11. The CDR3 covers 15 residues. The CDR3 loop is CASNQEREPHYEQYF. The CDR3 nucleotides read TGTGCCAGCAATCAGGAGCGGGAGCCCCACTACGAGCAGTACTTC.

The sample holds a few counts of this clonotype. The V gene is TRBV12-3 or TRBV12-4, the J gene TRBJ2-2; D gene uncertain. The CDR3 has 15 residues. Between the trimmed V and J ends, which lost 4 bases and 6 bases, there was a span of 15 bases. The CDR3 nucleotides read TGTGCCAGCAGTTCTGGGTGGGTTTTCTCCGGGGAGCTGTTTTTT. This gives the protein CASSSGWVFSGELFF.

The sample holds a few counts of this clonotype. The genes are TRBV14 and TRBJ2-7, with D maybe TRBD2 (5 bases). The germline V gene has CDR1 SGHDN and CDR2 FVKESK. This CDR3 region has 14 residues. Trimming took off 1 base at V and 9 bases at J, with 16 bases between the two ends. CDR3 region: CASSQVGGTGAQYF. The CDR3 DNA follows: TGTGCCAGCAGCCAAGTTGGAGGAACTGGAGCGCAGTACTTC. The full variable domain, completed using reference TRBV14 and TRBJ2-7, is EAGVTQFPSHSVIEKGQTVTLRCDPISGHDNLYWYRRVMGKEIKFLLHFVKESKQDESGMPNNRFLAERTGGTYSTLKVQPAELEDSGVYFCASSQVGGTGAQYFGPGTRLTVT.

This clonotype was detected only a few times. The chain couples TRBV7-9 to TRBJ2-3, with 7 nucleotides matching TRBD1. CDR1 is SEHNR, CDR2 FQNEAQ, per germline (reference sequence). V was pared by 5 bases and J by 8 bases, with 4 bases of the junction left unmatched. CDR3 length: 12 residues. The CDR3 loop reads CASSATGVTQYF. The CDR3 DNA reads TGTGCCAGCAGCGCTACAGGGGTTACGCAGTATTTT. The variable domain in full, with the rest retrieved from reference TRBV7-9 and TRBJ2-3, is DTGVSQNPRHKITKRGQNVTFRCDPISEHNRLYWYRQTLGQGPEFLTYFQNEAQLEKSRLLSDRFSAERPKGSFSTLEIQRTEQGDSAMYLCASSATGVTQYFGPGTRLTVL.

This clonotype was seen only a few times. The chain couples TRBV24-1 to TRBJ2-5; D is perhaps TRBD1 or TRBD2 (6 bases each). The germline V gene has CDR1 KGHDR and CDR2 SFDVKD. The CDR3 totals 14 residues. Trimming left V 4 bases short and J 4 bases short, with 12 bases between. The CDR3 bases are TGTGCCACCAGTGACGCACAGGGAGGAGAGACCCAGTACTTC. Its protein is CATSDAQGGETQYF.

The V gene is TRBV10-3, the J gene TRBJ1-2; TRBD1 matches at 8 bases. Looked up from germline, CDR1 is ENHRY and CDR2 is SYGVKD. The CDR3 extends over 14 amino acids. The ends lost 4 bases at V and 5 bases at J; junction bases unmatched: 6. In DNA, the CDR3 is TGTGCCATCAGTGTACCAGGGGGCAGGTATGGCTACACCTTC. Translating it yields CAISVPGGRYGYTF.

This chain uses TRBV29-1 with TRBJ1-1, with D maybe TRBD1 (5 bases). V shed 0 bases and J shed 0 bases, with 8 bases lying between them. Germline V lookup: CDR1 SQVTM, CDR2 ANQGSEA. The CDR3 is 14 residues long. The CDR3 reads CSVEEGRLNTEAFF. The CDR3 DNA follows: TGCAGCGTTGAAGAGGGACGGTTGAACACTGAAGCTTTCTTT.

There are a few counts of this clonotype. The rearrangement joins TRBV6-6 to TRBJ2-1, with D perhaps TRBD1 (5 bases). Germline assignment: CDR1 MNHNY and CDR2 SVGAGI (reference sequence). The CDR3 runs 13 residues. The germline V and J ends were trimmed by 6 bases and 7 bases, with 13 bases remaining between them. Here the CDR3 reads CASRGRAENEQFF. The CDR3 DNA sequence: TGTGCCAGCAGAGGCAGGGCAGAAAATGAGCAGTTCTTC.

There are many counts of this clonotype. V is TRBV9 and J is TRBJ2-3, with D tentatively TRBD1 or TRBD2 (5 bases each). This CDR3 is built from 15 residues. Germline V gene data show CDR1 as SGDLS and CDR2 as YYNGEE. The ends were cut back, 4 bases at V and 3 bases at J, with 15 bases in the middle. CDR3 residues: CASSTLGRRTDTQYF. CDR3 in DNA: TGTGCCAGCAGCACCTTGGGACGCCGGACAGATACGCAGTATTTT. Using reference TRBV9 and TRBJ2-3 for the parts outside the CDR3, the full variable domain is DSGVTQTPKHLITATGQRVTLRCSPRSGDLSVYWYQQSLDQGLQFLIQYYNGEERAKGNILERFSAQQFPDLHSELNLSSLELGDSALYFCASSTLGRRTDTQYFGPGTRLTVL.

This clonotype is a singleton in its sample. The chain combines TRBV7-9 with TRBJ1-2; TRBD1 agrees at 7 bases. Per germline, CDR1 SEHNR and CDR2 FQNEAQ (reference sequence). The V segment lost 4 bases and the J segment 8 bases; nucleotides outside the gene matches: 7. This CDR3 is built from 13 residues. In DNA form, the CDR3 reads TGTGCCAGCAGCTCTGACAGGGATTTCGGCTACACCTTC. Translating gives CASSSDRDFGYTF.

This clonotype was recorded a few times. The J gene is TRBJ2-1, the V gene TRBV10-1; D ambiguous. The germline V gene encodes CDR1 WNHNN and CDR2 SYGVQD (reference sequence). V was cut by 9 bases and J by 10 bases, with 16 bases left in between. The CDR3 totals 12 residues. In DNA form, the CDR3 reads TGCGCCAGGGGAAGTAGAAGTCCGGAGCAGTTCTTC. Translating it yields CARGSRSPEQFF.

This clonotype appeared a few times. This chain uses TRBV5-5 with TRBJ2-1, with D unclear. This CDR3 region has 13 residues. Trimming removed 1 base at V and 4 bases at J, with 6 bases between. Germline assignment: CDR1 SGHKS and CDR2 YYEKEE (reference sequence). CDR3 DNA sequence: TGTGCCAGCAGCTTGTCAGGATACAATGAGCAGTTCTTC. Translated, it gives CASSLSGYNEQFF. Full variable domain (rest looked up from reference TRBV5-5 and TRBJ2-1): DAGVTQSPTHLIKTRGQQVTLRCSPISGHKSVSWYQQVLGQGPQFIFQYYEKEERGRGNFPDRFSARQFPNYSSELNVNALLLGDSALYLCASSLSGYNEQFFGPGTRLTVL.

In its sample, this clonotype was seen a few times. This chain joins TRBV29-1 and TRBJ2-3; D is perhaps TRBD2 (5 bases). CDR3 length: 15 amino acids. Trimming removed 1 base from V and 4 bases from J, with 15 bases in between. Germline CDR1 reads SQVTM; CDR2 reads ANQGSEA. CDR3 coding DNA: TGCAGCGTTGAAGGAACCAGGCGGGTAGCAGATACGCAGTATTTT. Translated: CSVEGTRRVADTQYF.

DNA for the CDR3: TGTGCCAGCAGTTACCCGGGGGGCTTGTATACGCAGTATTTT. It encodes CASSYPGGLYTQYF. The chain carries TRBV6-6 and TRBJ2-3; D possibly corresponds to TRBD2 (7 bases). The CDR3 has 14 amino acids. The V end was cut by 2 bases, the J end by 7 bases, with 13 bases between. Germline V gene sequence: CDR1 MNHNY, CDR2 SVGAGI (reference sequence).

This clonotype was seen more than once but under ten times. The chain recombines TRBV7-8 with TRBJ1-6, with D perhaps matching TRBD1 (6 bases). This CDR3 contains 15 residues. Germline CDR1 reads SGHVS; CDR2 reads FQNEAQ. Trimming left V 5 bases short and J 10 bases short, with 18 bases between. CDR3 sequence: CASSPWTVNGSPLHF. CDR3 sequence (DNA): TGTGCCAGCAGCCCATGGACAGTAAACGGATCACCCCTCCACTTT. Looking up the rest from reference TRBV7-8 and TRBJ1-6 gives the full variable domain: GAGVSQSPRYKVAKRGQDVALRCDPISGHVSLFWYQQALGQGPEFLTYFQNEAQLDKSGLPSDRFFAERPEGSVSTLKIQRTQQEDSAVYLCASSPWTVNGSPLHFGNGTRLTVT.

In this sample, this clonotype turned up a few times. The chain links TRBV2 to TRBJ2-5; 14 bases align to TRBD2. This CDR3 has 16 amino acids. CDR1 SNHLY and CDR2 FYNNEI come from the germline V gene. J gave up 5 bases and V 7 bases, and 9 bases lay outside the gene matches. The DNA for the CDR3 is TGTGCCAGCAATTCCGGGACTAGCGGGGGTTATGAGACCCAGTACTTC. Translation: CASNSGTSGGYETQYF.

This clonotype occurred many times. V usage is TRBV5-1 and J usage is TRBJ1-4; the D gene is possibly TRBD1 (5 bases). The CDR3 contains 16 residues. V shed 0 bases and J shed 8 bases, with 17 bases lying between them. Germline V gives CDR1 SGHRS, CDR2 YFSETQ. CDR3 residues: CASSLGSSIRGEKLFF. CDR3 nucleotides: TGCGCCAGCAGCTTGGGATCGAGTATTCGGGGCGAAAAACTGTTTTTT.

This clonotype was counted only a few times. The CDR3 is CASSLEGDAGELFF. The CDR3 nucleotides read TGTGCCAGCAGCTTAGAAGGGGACGCCGGGGAGCTGTTTTTT. The V gene is TRBV7-6, the J gene TRBJ2-2, with D possibly being TRBD1 or TRBD2 (5 bases each). CDR1 and CDR2 (germline): SGHVS, FNYEAQ. The CDR3 runs 14 residues. The V gene lost 1 base and the J gene lost 6 bases, with 9 bases spanning the gap.